This T cell receptor (beta chain) was found in a study of T cell responses to AZD1222 COVID-19 vaccine. Germline CDR1 is SGHNT and CDR2 is YYREEE (reference sequence). J lost 7 bases, V lost 5 bases, and 9 bases had no gene match. The CDR3 totals 16 residues. Libraries were prepared by immunoSEQ multiplex PCR; TCRdb keeps only in-frame clonotypes and omits some of them. The sample lists approximately 77,000 clones; 80% to 90% were seen once. Sequenced here: peripheral blood, sampled 28 days after the second AZD1222 dose. This rearrangement joins TRBV5-4 to TRBJ1-4; 12 bases are shared with TRBD1. The sequence was obtained from an adult who received the AZD1222 COVID-19 vaccine. CDR3 coding DNA: TGTGCCAGCAGTCGGGACAGGGGGCAGTCGGGTGAAAAACTGTTTTTT. The encoded protein is CASSRDRGQSGEKLFF.